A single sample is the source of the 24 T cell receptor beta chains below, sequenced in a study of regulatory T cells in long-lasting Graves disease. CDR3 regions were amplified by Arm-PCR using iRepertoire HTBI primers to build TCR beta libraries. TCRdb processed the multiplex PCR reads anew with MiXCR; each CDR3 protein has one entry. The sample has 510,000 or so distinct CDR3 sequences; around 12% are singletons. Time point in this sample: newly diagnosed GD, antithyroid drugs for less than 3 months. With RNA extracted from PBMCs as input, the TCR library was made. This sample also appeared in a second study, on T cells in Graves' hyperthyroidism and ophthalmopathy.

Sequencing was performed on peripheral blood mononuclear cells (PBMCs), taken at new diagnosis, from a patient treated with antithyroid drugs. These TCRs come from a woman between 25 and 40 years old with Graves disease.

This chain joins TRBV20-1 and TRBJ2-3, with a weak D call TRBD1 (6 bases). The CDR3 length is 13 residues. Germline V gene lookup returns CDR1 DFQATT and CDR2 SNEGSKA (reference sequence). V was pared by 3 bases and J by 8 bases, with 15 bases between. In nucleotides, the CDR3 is TGCAGTGCTAGGGGCAGGGGTTCAGGTACGCAGTATTTT. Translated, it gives CSARGRGSGTQYF.

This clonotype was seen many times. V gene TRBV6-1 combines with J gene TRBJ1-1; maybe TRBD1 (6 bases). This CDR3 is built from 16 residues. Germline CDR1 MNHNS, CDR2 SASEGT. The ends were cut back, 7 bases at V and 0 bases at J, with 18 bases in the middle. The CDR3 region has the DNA TGTGCCAGCACCAGAGGAGGACAGCGGTTGAACACTGAAGCTTTCTTT. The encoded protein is CASTRGGQRLNTEAFF.

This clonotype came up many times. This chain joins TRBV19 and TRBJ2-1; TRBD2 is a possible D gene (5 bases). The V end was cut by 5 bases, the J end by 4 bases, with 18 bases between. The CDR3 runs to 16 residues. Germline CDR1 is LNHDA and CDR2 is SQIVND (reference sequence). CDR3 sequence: CASSLTMAGYYNEQFF. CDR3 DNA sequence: TGTGCCAGTAGTCTGACTATGGCGGGCTATTACAATGAGCAGTTCTTC.

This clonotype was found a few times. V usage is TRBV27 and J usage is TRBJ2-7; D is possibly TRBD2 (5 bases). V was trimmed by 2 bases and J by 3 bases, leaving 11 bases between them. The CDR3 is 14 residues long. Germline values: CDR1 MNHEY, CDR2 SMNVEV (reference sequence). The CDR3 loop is CASSLRGWGYEQYF. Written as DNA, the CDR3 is TGTGCCAGCAGTTTACGGGGTTGGGGCTACGAGCAGTACTTC.

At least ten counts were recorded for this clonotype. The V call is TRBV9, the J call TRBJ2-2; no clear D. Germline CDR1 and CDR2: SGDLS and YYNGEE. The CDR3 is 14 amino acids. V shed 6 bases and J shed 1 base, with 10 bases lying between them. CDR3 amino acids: CASKSTWNTGELFF. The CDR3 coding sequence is TGTGCCAGCAAGTCAACATGGAACACCGGGGAGCTGTTTTTT.

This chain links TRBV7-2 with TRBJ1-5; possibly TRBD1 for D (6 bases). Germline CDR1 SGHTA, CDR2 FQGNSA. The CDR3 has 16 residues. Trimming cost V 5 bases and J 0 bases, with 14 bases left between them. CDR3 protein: CASSHFRGISNQPQHF. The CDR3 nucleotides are TGTGCCAGCAGCCATTTCAGGGGAATTAGCAATCAGCCCCAGCATTTT.

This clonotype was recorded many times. CDR3 nucleotides: TGTGCCACCAGCAGAGAGGTGGTGCTAGGCGCTACGCAGTATTTT. Translated, it gives CATSREVVLGATQYF. The genes are TRBV15 and TRBJ2-3, with D unresolved. CDR1 is LNHNV, CDR2 YYDKDF, per germline (reference sequence). The CDR3 sequence is 15 residues long. Trimming shortened V by 0 bases and J by 8 bases, and 15 bases separated the two germline ends.

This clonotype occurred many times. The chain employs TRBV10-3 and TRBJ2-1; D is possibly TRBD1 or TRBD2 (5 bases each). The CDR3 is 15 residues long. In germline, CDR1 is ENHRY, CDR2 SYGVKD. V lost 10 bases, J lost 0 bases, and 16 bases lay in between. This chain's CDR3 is CATRGTGSSYNEQFF. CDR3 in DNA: TGTGCCACCAGAGGGACGGGAAGCTCCTACAATGAGCAGTTCTTC.

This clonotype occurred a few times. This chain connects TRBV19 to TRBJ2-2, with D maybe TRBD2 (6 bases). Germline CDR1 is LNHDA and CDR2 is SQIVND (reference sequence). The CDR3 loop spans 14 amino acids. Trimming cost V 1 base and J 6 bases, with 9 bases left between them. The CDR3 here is CASSIGWGAGELFF. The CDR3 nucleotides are TGTGCCAGTAGTATAGGTTGGGGGGCCGGGGAGCTGTTTTTT.

The CDR3 DNA follows: TGCGCCAGCCGGCCGGGCACAGGGTACTACAATGAGCAGTTCTTC. Residues: CASRPGTGYYNEQFF. The J gene is TRBJ2-1, the V gene TRBV5-1; tentative D call: TRBD1 (6 bases). The CDR3 extends over 15 amino acids. The germline CDR1 and CDR2 sequences are SGHRS and YFSETQ. Trimming left V 7 bases short and J 3 bases short, with 17 bases between. Filled out from reference TRBV5-1 and TRBJ2-1, the complete variable domain reads KAGVTQTPRYLIKTRGQQVTLSCSPISGHRSVSWYQQTPGQGLQFLFEYFSETQRNKGNFPGRFSGRQFSNSRSEMNVSTLELGDSALYLCASRPGTGYYNEQFFGPGTRLTVL.

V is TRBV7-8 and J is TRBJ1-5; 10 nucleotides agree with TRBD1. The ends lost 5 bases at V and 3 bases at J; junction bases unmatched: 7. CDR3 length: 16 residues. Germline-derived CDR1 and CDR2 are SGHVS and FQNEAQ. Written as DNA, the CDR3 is TGTGCCAGCAGCCCCCGGGACAGGGGTCCCAATCAGCCCCAGCATTTT. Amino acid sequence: CASSPRDRGPNQPQHF.

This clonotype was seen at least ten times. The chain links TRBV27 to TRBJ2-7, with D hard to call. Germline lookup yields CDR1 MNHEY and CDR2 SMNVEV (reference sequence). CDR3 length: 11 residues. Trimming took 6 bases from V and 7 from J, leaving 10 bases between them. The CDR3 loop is CASRSWIEQYF. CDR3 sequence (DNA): TGTGCCAGCAGGTCTTGGATAGAGCAGTACTTC.

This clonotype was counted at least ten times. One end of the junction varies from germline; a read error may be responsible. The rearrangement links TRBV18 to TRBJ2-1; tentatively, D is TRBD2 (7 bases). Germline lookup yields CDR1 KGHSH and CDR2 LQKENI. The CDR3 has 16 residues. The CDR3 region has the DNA TGTGCCAGCTCGCCACTGGGGGGGGGCGACTACAATGAGCAGTTCTTC. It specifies CASSPLGGGDYNEQFF. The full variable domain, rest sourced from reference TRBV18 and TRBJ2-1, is NAGVMQNPRHLVRRRGQEARLRCSPMKGHSHVYWYRQLPEEGLKFMVYLQKENIIDESGMPKERFSAEFPKEGPSILRIQQVVRGDSAAYFCASSPLGGGDYNEQFFGPGTRLTVL.

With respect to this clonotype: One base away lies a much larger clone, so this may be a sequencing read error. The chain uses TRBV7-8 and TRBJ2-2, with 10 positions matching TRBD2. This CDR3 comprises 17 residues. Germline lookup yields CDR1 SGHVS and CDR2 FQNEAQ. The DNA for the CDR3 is TGTGCCAGCAGCTTAGGGACTAGCGGAGAAAACACCGGGGAGCTGCTTTTT. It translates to CASSLGTSGENTGELLF.

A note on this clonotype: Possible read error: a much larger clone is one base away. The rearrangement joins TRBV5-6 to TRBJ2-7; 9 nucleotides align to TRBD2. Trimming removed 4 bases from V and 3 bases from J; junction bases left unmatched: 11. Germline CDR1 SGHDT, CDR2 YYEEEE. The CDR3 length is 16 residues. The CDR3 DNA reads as TGTGCCAGCAGCACCGTATCCGGACTAGCGAGCTACGAGCAGTACTTC. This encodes CASSTVSGLASYEQYF.

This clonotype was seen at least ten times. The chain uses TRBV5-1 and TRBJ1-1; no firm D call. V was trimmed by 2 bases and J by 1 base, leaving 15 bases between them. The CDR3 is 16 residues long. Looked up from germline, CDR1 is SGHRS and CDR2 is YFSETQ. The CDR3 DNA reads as TGCGCCAGCAGCTTCGCCGACCCCTGGGCGAACACTGAAGCTTTCTTT. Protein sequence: CASSFADPWANTEAFF. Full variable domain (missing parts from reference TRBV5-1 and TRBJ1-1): KAGVTQTPRYLIKTRGQQVTLSCSPISGHRSVSWYQQTPGQGLQFLFEYFSETQRNKGNFPGRFSGRQFSNSRSEMNVSTLELGDSALYLCASSFADPWANTEAFFGQGTRLTVV.

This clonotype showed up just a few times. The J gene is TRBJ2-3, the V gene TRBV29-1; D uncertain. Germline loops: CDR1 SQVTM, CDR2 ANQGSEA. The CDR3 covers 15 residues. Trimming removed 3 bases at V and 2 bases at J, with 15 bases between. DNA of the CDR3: TGCAGCGTTGAGAATAGGACCTCTCCCACAGATACGCAGTATTTT. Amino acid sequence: CSVENRTSPTDTQYF.

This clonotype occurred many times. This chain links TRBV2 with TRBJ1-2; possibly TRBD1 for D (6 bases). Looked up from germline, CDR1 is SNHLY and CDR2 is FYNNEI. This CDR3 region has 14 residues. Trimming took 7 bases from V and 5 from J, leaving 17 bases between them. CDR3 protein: CASTAEAQGYGYTF. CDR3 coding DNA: TGTGCCAGCACCGCCGAGGCACAGGGATATGGCTACACCTTC.

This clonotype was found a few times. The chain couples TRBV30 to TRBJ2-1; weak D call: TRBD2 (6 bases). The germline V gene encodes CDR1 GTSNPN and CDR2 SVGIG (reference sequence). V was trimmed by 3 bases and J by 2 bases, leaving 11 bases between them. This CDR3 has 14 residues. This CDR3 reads CAWSETSPYNEQFF. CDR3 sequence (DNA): TGTGCCTGGAGCGAAACTAGCCCCTACAATGAGCAGTTCTTC.

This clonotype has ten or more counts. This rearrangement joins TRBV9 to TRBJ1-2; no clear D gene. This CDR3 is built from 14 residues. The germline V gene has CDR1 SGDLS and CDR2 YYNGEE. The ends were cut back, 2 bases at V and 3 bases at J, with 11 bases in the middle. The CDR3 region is CASSVTSYDYGYTF. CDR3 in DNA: TGTGCCAGCAGCGTTACGTCCTACGACTATGGCTACACCTTC.

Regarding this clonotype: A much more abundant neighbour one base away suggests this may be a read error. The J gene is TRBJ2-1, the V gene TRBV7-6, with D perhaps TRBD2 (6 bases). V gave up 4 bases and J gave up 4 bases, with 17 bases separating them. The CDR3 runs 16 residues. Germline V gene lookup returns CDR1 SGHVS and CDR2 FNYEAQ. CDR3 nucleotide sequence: TGTGCCAGCAGCTCCGGGGGTAGCGGCCTTTACAATGAGCAGTTCTTC. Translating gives CASSSGGSGLYNEQFF.

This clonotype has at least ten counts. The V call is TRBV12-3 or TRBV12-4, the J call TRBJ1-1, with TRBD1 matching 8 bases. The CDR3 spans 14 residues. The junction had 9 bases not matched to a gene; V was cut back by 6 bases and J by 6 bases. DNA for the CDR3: TGTGCCAGCAGCTCTACAGGGGGTTTATCTGAAGCTTTCTTT. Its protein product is CASSSTGGLSEAFF.

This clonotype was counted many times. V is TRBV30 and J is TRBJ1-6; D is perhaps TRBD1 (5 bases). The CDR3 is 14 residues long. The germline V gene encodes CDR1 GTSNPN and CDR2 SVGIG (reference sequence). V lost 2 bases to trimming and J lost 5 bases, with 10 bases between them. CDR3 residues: CAWSSKGDNSPLHF. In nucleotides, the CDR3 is TGTGCCTGGAGTTCGAAAGGGGATAATTCACCCCTCCACTTT.

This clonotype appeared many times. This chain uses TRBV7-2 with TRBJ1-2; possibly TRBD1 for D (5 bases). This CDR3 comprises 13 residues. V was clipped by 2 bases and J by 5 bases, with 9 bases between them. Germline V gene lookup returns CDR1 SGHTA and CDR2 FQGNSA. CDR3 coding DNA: TGTGCCAGCAGCTTAAGGGGAGGTTATGGCTACACCTTC. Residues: CASSLRGGYGYTF.